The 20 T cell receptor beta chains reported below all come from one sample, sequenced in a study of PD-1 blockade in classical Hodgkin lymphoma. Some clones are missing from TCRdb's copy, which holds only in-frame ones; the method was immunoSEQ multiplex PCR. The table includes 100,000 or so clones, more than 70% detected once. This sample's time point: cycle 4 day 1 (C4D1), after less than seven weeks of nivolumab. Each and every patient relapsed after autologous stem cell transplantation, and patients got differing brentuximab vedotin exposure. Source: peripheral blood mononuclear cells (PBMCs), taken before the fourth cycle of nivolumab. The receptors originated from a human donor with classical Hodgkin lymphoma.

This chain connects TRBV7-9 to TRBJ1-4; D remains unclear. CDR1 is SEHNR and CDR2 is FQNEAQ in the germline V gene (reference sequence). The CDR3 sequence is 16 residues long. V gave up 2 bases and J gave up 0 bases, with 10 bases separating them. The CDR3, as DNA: TGTGCCAGCAGCTTATTCATAGGTGCAACTAATGAAAAACTGTTTTTT. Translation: CASSLFIGATNEKLFF.

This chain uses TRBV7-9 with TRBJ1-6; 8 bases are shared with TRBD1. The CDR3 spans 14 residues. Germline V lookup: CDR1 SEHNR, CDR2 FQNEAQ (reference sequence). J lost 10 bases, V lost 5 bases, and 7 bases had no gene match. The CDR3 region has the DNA TGTGCCAGCAGCCGGGGACAGGTGGGCTCACCCCTCCACTTT. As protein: CASSRGQVGSPLHF.

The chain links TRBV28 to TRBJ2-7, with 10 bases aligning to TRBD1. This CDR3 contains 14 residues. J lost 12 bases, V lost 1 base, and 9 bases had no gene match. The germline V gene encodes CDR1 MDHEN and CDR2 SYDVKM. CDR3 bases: TGTGCCAGCAGTTTATCCGGGACAGGGGACCGAGCGTACTTC. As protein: CASSLSGTGDRAYF.

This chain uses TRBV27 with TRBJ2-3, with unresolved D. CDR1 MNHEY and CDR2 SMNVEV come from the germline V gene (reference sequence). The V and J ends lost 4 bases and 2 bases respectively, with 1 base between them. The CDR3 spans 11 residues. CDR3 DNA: TGTGCCAGCAGTTCCACAGATACGCAGTATTTT. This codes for CASSSTDTQYF.

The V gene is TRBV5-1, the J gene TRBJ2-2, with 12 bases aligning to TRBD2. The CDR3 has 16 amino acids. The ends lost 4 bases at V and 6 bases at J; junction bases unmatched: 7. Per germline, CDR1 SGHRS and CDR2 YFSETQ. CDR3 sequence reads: CASSQTSGSRAGELFF. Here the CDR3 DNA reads TGCGCCAGCAGCCAGACTAGCGGGAGCAGAGCCGGGGAGCTGTTTTTT.

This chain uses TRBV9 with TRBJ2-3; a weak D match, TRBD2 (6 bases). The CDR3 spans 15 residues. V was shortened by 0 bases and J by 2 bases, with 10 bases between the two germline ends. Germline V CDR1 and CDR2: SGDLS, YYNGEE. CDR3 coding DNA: TGTGCCAGCAGCGTAGGTGGGGGGACCACAGATACGCAGTATTTT. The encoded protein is CASSVGGGTTDTQYF.

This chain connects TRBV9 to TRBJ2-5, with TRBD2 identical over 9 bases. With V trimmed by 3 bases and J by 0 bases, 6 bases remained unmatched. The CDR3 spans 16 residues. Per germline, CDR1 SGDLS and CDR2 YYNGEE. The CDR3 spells CASSAGTSYYQETQYF. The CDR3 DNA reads TGTGCCAGCAGCGCCGGGACTAGCTATTACCAAGAGACCCAGTACTTC.

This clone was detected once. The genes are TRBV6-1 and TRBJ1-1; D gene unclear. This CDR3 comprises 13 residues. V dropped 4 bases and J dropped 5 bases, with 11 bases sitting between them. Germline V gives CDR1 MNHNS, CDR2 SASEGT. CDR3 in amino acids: CASSGAARTEAFF. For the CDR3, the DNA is TGTGCCAGCAGTGGCGCAGCTAGGACTGAAGCTTTCTTT.

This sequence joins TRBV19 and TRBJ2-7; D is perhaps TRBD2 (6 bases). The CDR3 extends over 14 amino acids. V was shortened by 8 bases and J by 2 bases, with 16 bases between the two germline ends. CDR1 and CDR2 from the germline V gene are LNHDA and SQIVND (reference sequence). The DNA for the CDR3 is TGTGCCAGTTCAGAGTGGGGAGGTGCCTACGAGCAGTACTTC. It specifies CASSEWGGAYEQYF. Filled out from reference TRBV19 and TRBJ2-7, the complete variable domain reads DGGITQSPKYLFRKEGQNVTLSCEQNLNHDAMYWYRQDPGQGLRLIYYSQIVNDFQKGDIAEGYSVSREKKESFPLTVTSAQKNPTAFYLCASSEWGGAYEQYFGPGTRLTVT.

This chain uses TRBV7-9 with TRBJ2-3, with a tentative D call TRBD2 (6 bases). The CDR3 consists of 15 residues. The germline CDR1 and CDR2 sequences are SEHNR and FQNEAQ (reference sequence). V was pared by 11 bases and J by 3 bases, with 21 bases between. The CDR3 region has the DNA TGTGCCGGATTCATATTCGGCCGGGGGACAGATACGCAGTATTTT. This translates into CAGFIFGRGTDTQYF.

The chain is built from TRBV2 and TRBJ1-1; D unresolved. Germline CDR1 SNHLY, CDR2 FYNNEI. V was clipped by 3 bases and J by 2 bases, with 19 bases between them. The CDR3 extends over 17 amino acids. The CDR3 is CASSDLNPVGVNTEAFF. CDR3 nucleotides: TGTGCCAGCAGTGATCTCAACCCGGTCGGGGTTAACACTGAAGCTTTCTTT.

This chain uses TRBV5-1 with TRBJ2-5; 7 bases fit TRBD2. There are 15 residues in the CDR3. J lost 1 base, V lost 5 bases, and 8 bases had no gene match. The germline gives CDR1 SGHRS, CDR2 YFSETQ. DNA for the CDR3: TGCGCCAGCAGGTTATCTAGCGGAGGCCAAGAGACCCAGTACTTC. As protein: CASRLSSGGQETQYF.

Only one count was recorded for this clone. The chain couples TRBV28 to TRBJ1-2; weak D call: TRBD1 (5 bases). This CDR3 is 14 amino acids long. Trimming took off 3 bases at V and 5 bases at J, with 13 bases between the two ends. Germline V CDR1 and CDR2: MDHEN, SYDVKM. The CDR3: CASSFPGQMYGYTF. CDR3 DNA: TGTGCCAGCAGTTTCCCCGGACAAATGTATGGCTACACCTTC.

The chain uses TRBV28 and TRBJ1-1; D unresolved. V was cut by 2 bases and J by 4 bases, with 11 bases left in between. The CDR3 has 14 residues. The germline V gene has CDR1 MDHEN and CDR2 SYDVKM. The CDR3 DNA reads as TGTGCCAGCAGTTTAGCTTCGGATCCCACTGAAGCTTTCTTT. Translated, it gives CASSLASDPTEAFF.

CDR3 in DNA: TGCGCCAGCAGCCCTCGGACTAGCGGCAGCACAGATACGCAGTATTTT. It translates to CASSPRTSGSTDTQYF. The rearrangement uses TRBV5-1 and TRBJ2-3, with TRBD2 matching 10 bases. CDR1 SGHRS and CDR2 YFSETQ come from the germline V gene. The CDR3 is made up of 16 amino acids. V trimming: 4 bases; J trimming: 0 bases; junction bases outside the gene matches: 5.

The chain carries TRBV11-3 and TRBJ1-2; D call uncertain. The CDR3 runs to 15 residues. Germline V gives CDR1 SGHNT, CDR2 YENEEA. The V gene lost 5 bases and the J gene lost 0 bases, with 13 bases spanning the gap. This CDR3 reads CASSTRFSSNYGYTF. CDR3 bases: TGTGCCAGCAGCACCCGGTTCAGCTCTAACTATGGCTACACCTTC.

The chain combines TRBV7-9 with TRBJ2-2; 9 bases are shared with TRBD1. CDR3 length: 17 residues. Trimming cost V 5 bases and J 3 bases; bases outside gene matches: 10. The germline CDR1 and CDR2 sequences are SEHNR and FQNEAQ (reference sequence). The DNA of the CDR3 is TGTGCCAGCAGCGCTGCGGGACAGGGCATTTACACCGGGGAGCTGTTTTTT. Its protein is CASSAAGQGIYTGELFF. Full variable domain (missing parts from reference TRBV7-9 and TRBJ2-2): DTGVSQNPRHKITKRGQNVTFRCDPISEHNRLYWYRQTLGQGPEFLTYFQNEAQLEKSRLLSDRFSAERPKGSFSTLEIQRTEQGDSAMYLCASSAAGQGIYTGELFFGEGSRLTVL.

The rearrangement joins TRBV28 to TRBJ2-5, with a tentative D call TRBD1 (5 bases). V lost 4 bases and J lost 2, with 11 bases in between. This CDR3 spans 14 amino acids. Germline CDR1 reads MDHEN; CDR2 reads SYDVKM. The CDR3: CASSYEDIQETQYF. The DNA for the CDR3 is TGTGCCAGCAGTTATGAGGACATACAAGAGACCCAGTACTTC. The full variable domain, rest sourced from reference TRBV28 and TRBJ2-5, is DVKVTQSSRYLVKRTGEKVFLECVQDMDHENMFWYRQDPGLGLRLIYFSYDVKMKEKGDIPEGYSVSREKKERFSLILESASTNQTSMYLCASSYEDIQETQYFGPGTRLLVL.

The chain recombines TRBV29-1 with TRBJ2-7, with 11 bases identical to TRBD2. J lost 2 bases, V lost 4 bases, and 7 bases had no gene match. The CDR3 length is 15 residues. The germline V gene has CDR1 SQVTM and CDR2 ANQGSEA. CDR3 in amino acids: CSVVTSGTGTYEQYF. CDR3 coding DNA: TGCAGCGTTGTGACTAGCGGGACGGGGACCTACGAGCAGTACTTC.

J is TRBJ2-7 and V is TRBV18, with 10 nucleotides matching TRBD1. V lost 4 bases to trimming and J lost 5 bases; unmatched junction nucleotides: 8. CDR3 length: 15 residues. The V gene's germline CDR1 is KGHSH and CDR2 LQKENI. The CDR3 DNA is TGTGCCAGCTCACAGACAGGGGGCGTCTTCAACGAGCAGTACTTC. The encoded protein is CASSQTGGVFNEQYF.